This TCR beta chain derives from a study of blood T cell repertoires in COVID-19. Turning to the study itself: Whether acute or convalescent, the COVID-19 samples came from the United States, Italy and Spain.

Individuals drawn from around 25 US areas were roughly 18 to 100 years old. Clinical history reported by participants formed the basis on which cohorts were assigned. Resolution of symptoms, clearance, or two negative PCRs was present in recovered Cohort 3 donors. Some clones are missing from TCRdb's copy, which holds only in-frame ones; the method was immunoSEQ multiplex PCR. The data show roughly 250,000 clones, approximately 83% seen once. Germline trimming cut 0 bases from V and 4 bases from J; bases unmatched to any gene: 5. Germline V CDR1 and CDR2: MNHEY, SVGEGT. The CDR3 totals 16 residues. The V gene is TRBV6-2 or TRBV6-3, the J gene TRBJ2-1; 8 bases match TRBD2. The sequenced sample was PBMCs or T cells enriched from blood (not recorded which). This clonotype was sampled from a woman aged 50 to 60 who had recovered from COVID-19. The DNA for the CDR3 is TGTGCCAGCAGTTACTCAACTAGCGGAACTTACAATGAGCAGTTCTTC. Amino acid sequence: CASSYSTSGTYNEQFF.